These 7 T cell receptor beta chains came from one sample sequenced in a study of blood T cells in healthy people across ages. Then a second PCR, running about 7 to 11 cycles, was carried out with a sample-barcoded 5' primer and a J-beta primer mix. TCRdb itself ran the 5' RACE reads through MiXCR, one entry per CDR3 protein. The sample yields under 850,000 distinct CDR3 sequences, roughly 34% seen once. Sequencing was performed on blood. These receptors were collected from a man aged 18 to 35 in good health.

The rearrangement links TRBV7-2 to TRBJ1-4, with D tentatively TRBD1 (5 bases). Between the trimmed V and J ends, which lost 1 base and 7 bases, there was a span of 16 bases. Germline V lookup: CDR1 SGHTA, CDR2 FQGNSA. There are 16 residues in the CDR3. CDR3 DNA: TGTGCCAGCAGCTTAGGGGGACGAGGACCGGGTGAAAAACTGTTTTTT. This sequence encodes CASSLGGRGPGEKLFF.

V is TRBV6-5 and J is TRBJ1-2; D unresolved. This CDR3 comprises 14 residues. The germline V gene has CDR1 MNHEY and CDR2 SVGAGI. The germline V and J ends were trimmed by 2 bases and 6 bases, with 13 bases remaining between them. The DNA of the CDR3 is TGTGCCAGCAGTTACGCGATTGTACCGAATGGCTACACCTTC. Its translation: CASSYAIVPNGYTF.

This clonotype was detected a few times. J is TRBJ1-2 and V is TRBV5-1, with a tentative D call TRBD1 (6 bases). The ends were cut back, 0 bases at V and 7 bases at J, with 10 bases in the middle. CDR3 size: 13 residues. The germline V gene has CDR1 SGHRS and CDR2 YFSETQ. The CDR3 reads CASSLEDSLGYTF. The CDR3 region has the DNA TGCGCCAGCAGCTTGGAGGACAGCCTTGGCTACACCTTC.

This chain's CDR3 is CASSYPLRGPSNAQYF. CDR3 nucleotides: TGTGCCAGCAGTTACCCGTTAAGGGGCCCCTCTAATGCGCAATACTTC. This chain uses TRBV28 with TRBJ2-5, with TRBD1 as a possible D gene (5 bases). The length of the CDR3 is 16 residues. V lost 4 bases and J 14 bases, leaving 29 bases between the germline ends. The germline V gene encodes CDR1 MDHEN and CDR2 SYDVKM.

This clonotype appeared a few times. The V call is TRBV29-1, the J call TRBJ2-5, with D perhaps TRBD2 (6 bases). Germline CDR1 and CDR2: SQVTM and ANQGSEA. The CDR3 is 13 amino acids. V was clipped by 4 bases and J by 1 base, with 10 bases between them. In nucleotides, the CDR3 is TGCAGCGTTGGGAGTAGCGGCCAAGAGACCCAGTACTTC. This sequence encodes CSVGSSGQETQYF. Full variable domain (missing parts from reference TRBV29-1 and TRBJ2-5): SAVISQKPSRDICQRGTSLTIQCQVDSQVTMMFWYRQQPGQSLTLIATANQGSEATYESGFVIDKFPISRPNLTFSTLTVSNMSPEDSSIYLCSVGSSGQETQYFGPGTRLLVL.

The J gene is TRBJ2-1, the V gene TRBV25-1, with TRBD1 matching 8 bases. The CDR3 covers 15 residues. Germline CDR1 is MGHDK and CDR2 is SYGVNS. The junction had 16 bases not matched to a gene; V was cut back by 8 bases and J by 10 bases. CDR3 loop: CASPGGRPAYAEQFF. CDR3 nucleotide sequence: TGTGCCAGCCCAGGGGGCAGGCCCGCTTACGCCGAGCAGTTCTTC. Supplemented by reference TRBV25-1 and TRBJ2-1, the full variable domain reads EADIYQTPRYLVIGTGKKITLECSQTMGHDKMYWYQQDPGMELHLIHYSYGVNSTEKGDLSSESTVSRIRTEHFPLTLESARPSHTSQYLCASPGGRPAYAEQFFGPGTRLTVL.

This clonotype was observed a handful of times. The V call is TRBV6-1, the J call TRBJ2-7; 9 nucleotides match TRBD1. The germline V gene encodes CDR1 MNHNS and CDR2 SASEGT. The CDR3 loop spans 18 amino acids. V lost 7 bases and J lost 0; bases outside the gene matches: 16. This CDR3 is CASIHSPPRDRASYEQYF. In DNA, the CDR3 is TGTGCCAGCATCCACTCGCCCCCCAGGGACAGGGCCTCCTACGAGCAGTACTTC.